In this sample, the clone carrying this T cell receptor beta chain turned up a few times. What it binds is not known. The entry originates in a study of CD8+ T cells in alopecia areata. Study-level findings and limits: Scalp clonality and expanded CD8+ clones among the top 100 fell significantly with tofacitinib.

Treatment indicated: oral pan-JAK inhibitor, 5-10 mg twice daily. Following extraction, RNA underwent reverse transcription to cDNA, which served as the sequencing template. TCRdb's table, derived via immunoSEQ multiplex PCR, lists solely in-frame clones and lacks some. The sample lists approximately 210,000 clones, around three fifths occurring once. V lost 6 bases and J 0 bases, leaving 12 bases between the germline ends. Looked up from germline, CDR1 is MNHNS and CDR2 is SASEGT. The length of the CDR3 is 15 residues. The specimen comprised CD4+ T cells sorted from blood, sampled at week 24, from a patient treated with tofacitinib. The V gene is TRBV6-1, the J gene TRBJ1-5; D not certain. This sequence was found in a human donor with alopecia areata. The CDR3 DNA sequence: TGTGCCAGCAGCATGGAGATGGGTAGCAATCAGCCCCAGCATTTT. Protein product: CASSMEMGSNQPQHF.